This record looks at one T cell receptor (beta chain) sequence and its context. Produced via immunoSEQ multiplex PCR; TCRdb's table is partial and in-frame only. In the table there are 140,000 to 150,000 clones, roughly 84% of which are singletons. This sample was included in a study of blood T cell repertoires in COVID-19. Study summary: COVID-19 samples from acute and convalescent phases originated in the United States, Italy and Spain. Sources were T cells, B-cell-depleted T cells, or PBMCs; the material itself was cDNA or gDNA.

Trimming took 0 bases from V and 10 from J, leaving 19 bases between them. Per germline, CDR1 LGHDT and CDR2 YNNKEL (reference sequence). The CDR3 totals 16 residues. Sequencing was performed on peripheral blood. The clonotype was recovered from a human donor in a cohort sampled during active COVID-19. V usage is TRBV3-1 (or the pseudogene TRBV3-2) and J usage is TRBJ2-1, with a weak D call TRBD1 (5 bases). In DNA, the CDR3 is TGTGCCAGCAGCCAAGATTGGCCAGGGCCGTTAGTCGAGCAGTTCTTC. Amino acid sequence: CASSQDWPGPLVEQFF.